This section outlines one T cell receptor (beta chain) sequence together with its context. The repertoire was sequenced with immunoSEQ multiplex PCR; TCRdb's copy has only in-frame clones and lacks some. The sample shows more than 150,000 clones, less than 85% of them seen only once. This sample was taken from a study of blood T cell repertoires in COVID-19. V trimming: 4 bases; J trimming: 4 bases; junction bases outside the gene matches: 12. The CDR3 is 18 amino acids. The germline V gene has CDR1 SGDLS and CDR2 YYNGEE. Specimen: peripheral blood. The receptor comes from a middle-aged man who had recovered from COVID-19. The chain couples TRBV9 to TRBJ2-1; 12 bases map to TRBD2. For the CDR3, the DNA is TGTGCCAGCAGCCCCCAAGGCCTAGCGGGAGGGCTTTACAATGAGCAGTTCTTC. It encodes CASSPQGLAGGLYNEQFF.